Listed below are T cell receptor beta chains from one sample, sequenced in a study of T cell responses to AZD1222 COVID-19 vaccine. Clones were sequenced by immunoSEQ multiplex PCR, and TCRdb holds only the in-frame ones, with some missing. In the table there are roughly 110,000 clones, around 87% of which are singletons. This sample comprised peripheral blood, obtained on day 0 of AZD1222 vaccination. The receptors shown here come from an adult in good health. The CDR3 runs from the conserved cysteine through the conserved F or W. The order of the fields is V gene, clone size, CDR3 protein. Clone size is not always given. Where it is, it says once, few, many or a class for expanded clones.

>TRBV25-1|.
CASSPGQTSTDTQYF
>TRBV18|.
CASSQQGDYTF
>TRBV27|.
CASSTYRDLRSYEQYF
>TRBV18|.
CASSPSGVRLETQYF
>TRBV30|.
CAWDQGAGETQYF
>TRBV5-4|.
CASSMGQGLYEQYF
>TRBV9|few
CASSVWELGTGELFF
>TRBV9|.
CASSVEGDSSYEQYF
>TRBV6-1|.
CASSEDPADVTDTQYF
>TRBV9|once
CASSVVGTSDRPEYNEQFF
>TRBV28|.
CASSLGAGGNYNEQFF
>TRBV21-1|.
CASSKHFREFSVNYGYTF
>TRBV29-1|.
CSVINDPSDYGYTF
>TRBV18|.
CASSLGQQSEAFF
>TRBV6-5|.
CASSYGTGGSEAFF
>TRBV7-9|.
CASRRGFYGYTF
>TRBV6-5|.
CASLLTVSTEAFF
>TRBV24-1|.
CATSGRTSGRPYNEQFF
>TRBV3-1/TRBV3-2|once
CASSREGEGGYTF
>TRBV12-3/TRBV12-4|.
CASSLARNNEQFF
>TRBV2|.
CASRVLAGETQYF
>TRBV18|.
CASSPRGTGQNTEAFF
>TRBV12-3/TRBV12-4|.
CASSSGIPYEQYF
>TRBV19|once
CASSIGNNYGYTF
>TRBV5-8|once
CASSLEIRRRKEKLFF
>TRBV7-9|.
CASSSEVLNTIYF
>TRBV28|medium-sized
CASSLSGRETSYEQYF
>TRBV15|.
CATSRDIQPQHF
>TRBV4-1|once
CASSQALGGHGYTF
>TRBV7-9|.
CASSFADLRGPTYEQYF
>TRBV9|.
CASSVQGFLHNEQFF
>TRBV6-5|once
CASSLRDRANNEQFF